The 28 T cell receptor beta chains below all came from one sample that was sequenced in a study of regulatory T cells in long-lasting Graves disease. As to time point: newly diagnosed GD, antithyroid drugs for less than 3 months. Preparation of the TCR library used RNA extracted from PBMCs. Sequencing libraries for TCR beta were prepared with iRepertoire HTBI primers and Arm-PCR of CDR3 regions. MiXCR, run by TCRdb on the multiplex PCR reads, gives a single entry per CDR3 protein. The table has fewer than 450,000 distinct CDR3 sequences, roughly 15% seen once. These data also featured in a second study, about T cells in Graves' hyperthyroidism and ophthalmopathy.

The material sequenced was peripheral blood mononuclear cells (PBMCs), taken at new diagnosis, from a patient treated with antithyroid drugs. The receptor set was obtained from a woman in her thirties or forties with Graves disease.

In its sample, this clonotype was seen a few times. This CDR3 reads CASTTGQLNTEAFF. The CDR3 DNA reads as TGTGCCAGCACAACTGGACAGCTTAACACTGAAGCTTTCTTT. V is TRBV7-9 and J is TRBJ1-1; the D gene is possibly TRBD1 (6 bases). V was clipped by 7 bases and J by 2 bases, with 14 bases between them. The CDR3 is made up of 14 amino acids. Germline lookup yields CDR1 SEHNR and CDR2 FQNEAQ (reference sequence).

This clonotype was detected many times. CDR3 in amino acids: CATSDHGQGSSYEQYF. CDR3 nucleotide sequence: TGTGCCACCAGTGATCACGGACAGGGTAGCTCCTACGAGCAGTACTTC. J is TRBJ2-7 and V is TRBV24-1; 8 nucleotides match TRBD1. The germline gives CDR1 KGHDR, CDR2 SFDVKD. Trimming removed 3 bases from V and 0 bases from J; junction bases left unmatched: 6. The CDR3 loop spans 16 amino acids.

The J gene is TRBJ2-7, the V gene TRBV6-2 or TRBV6-3; 7 bases match TRBD1. Germline V gene data show CDR1 as MNHEY and CDR2 as SVGEGT. This CDR3 comprises 12 residues. Trimming took 10 bases from V and 3 from J; bases not matched to a gene: 6. CDR3 coding DNA: TGTGCCACCTCCGGGACAGTCTACGAGCAGTACTTC. It specifies CATSGTVYEQYF.

This clonotype showed up just a few times. As DNA, the CDR3 is TGCAGTGCTACGACGGGGGGGGACAATGAGCAGTTCTTC. It specifies CSATTGGDNEQFF. The genes are TRBV20-1 and TRBJ2-1, with 8 bases that match TRBD2. Germline CDR1 DFQATT, CDR2 SNEGSKA (reference sequence). V was clipped by 4 bases and J by 5 bases; unmatched bases: 4. CDR3 length equals 13 residues.

V is TRBV6-6 and J is TRBJ2-3; no clear D gene. CDR1 MNHNY and CDR2 SVGAGI come from the germline V gene (reference sequence). V lost 0 bases, J lost 4 bases, and 8 bases lay in between. There are 14 residues in the CDR3. CDR3 sequence: CASSYSSGADTQYF. The DNA of the CDR3 is TGTGCCAGCAGTTACTCGAGTGGGGCAGATACGCAGTATTTT.

Details on this clonotype: This may stem from a read error, because a much larger clone lies one nucleotide away. The rearrangement links TRBV6-1 to TRBJ2-1; no firm D call. The germline V and J ends were trimmed by 6 bases and 5 bases, with 5 bases remaining between them. Germline lookup yields CDR1 MNHNS and CDR2 SASEGT. The CDR3 has 11 residues. This CDR3 reads CASRVNNEQFF. The CDR3 DNA follows: TGTGCCAGCAGGGTAAACAATGAGCAGTTCTTC.

This chain links TRBV4-1 with TRBJ1-5; possibly TRBD1 for D (5 bases). CDR1 MGHRA and CDR2 YSYEKL come from the germline V gene. Between the trimmed V and J ends, which lost 4 bases and 5 bases, there was a span of 9 bases. This CDR3 is 13 amino acids long. The DNA of the CDR3 is TGCGCCAGCAGCCGGGGAGGGGATCAGCCCCAGCATTTT. This codes for CASSRGGDQPQHF.

This clonotype was recorded at least ten times. The chain uses TRBV3-1 and TRBJ1-2; D call uncertain. The V and J ends lost 1 base and 14 bases respectively, with 14 bases between them. The length of the CDR3 is 12 residues. Per the germline V gene, CDR1 is LGHDT and CDR2 is YNNKEL (reference sequence). The CDR3 here is CASSQADKGETF. Written as DNA, the CDR3 is TGTGCCAGCAGCCAAGCCGACAAGGGAGAGACCTTC.

This clonotype came up many times. The genes are TRBV30 and TRBJ1-4; D is uncertain. The germline gives CDR1 GTSNPN, CDR2 SVGIG (reference sequence). There are 13 residues in the CDR3. V lost 1 base to trimming and J lost 8 bases, with 11 bases between them. Here the CDR3 reads CAWSDRLGEKLFF. The CDR3 nucleotides are TGTGCCTGGAGTGACCGGCTTGGGGAAAAACTGTTTTTT.

This clonotype was recorded many times. The J gene is TRBJ2-5, the V gene TRBV7-2; TRBD1 matches at 8 bases. Germline V lookup: CDR1 SGHTA, CDR2 FQGNSA. This CDR3 comprises 17 residues. V lost 5 bases and J lost 3; bases outside the gene matches: 14. CDR3 nucleotides: TGTGCCAGCAGCCTATTTATAATCGGACAGGGCAAAGAGACCCAGTACTTC. Encoded protein: CASSLFIIGQGKETQYF.

As to this clonotype: Mismatch with germline at one junction end may stem from a read error. V usage is TRBV10-3 and J usage is TRBJ1-5, with D tentatively TRBD1 (5 bases). The CDR3 contains 18 residues. Germline CDR1 and CDR2: ENHRY and SYGVKD. CDR3 region: CVISESPHLGRGNQPQHF. The DNA for the CDR3 is TGTGTCATCAGTGAATCCCCCCACCTGGGCAGGGGCAATCAGCCCCAGCATTTT.

On this clonotype itself: Its ends do not fully match the called genes, so a read error is possible. The genes are TRBV7-8 and TRBJ2-2, with 10 bases lining up with TRBD2. The V gene's germline CDR1 is SGHVS and CDR2 FQNEAQ. The CDR3 length is 15 residues. In DNA form, the CDR3 reads TGTGCCAACAGCTCGCTAGCGGGAGTAGTCGGGGAGCTGTTTTTT. This codes for CANSSLAGVVGELFF.

Notes on this clonotype: A much larger clone lies a single base off, so this may be a read error. The final CDR3 position lacks the conserved phenylalanine or tryptophan, pointing to a likely read error. The chain joins TRBV6-5 to TRBJ2-1; a weak D match, TRBD1 (5 bases). Per germline, CDR1 MNHEY and CDR2 SVGAGI. Trimming removed 2 bases at V and 4 bases at J, with 12 bases between. This CDR3 comprises 15 residues. In DNA, the CDR3 is TGTGCCAGCAGTTACATCCGGACACAATACAATGAGCAGTTCCTC. It yields the protein CASSYIRTQYNEQFL.

This clonotype has a count of ten or more. The DNA of the CDR3 is TGTGCCAGCAGCTTAGACGCCGGTCCCGGCGGCTATGGCTACACCTTC. Encoded protein: CASSLDAGPGGYGYTF. The J gene is TRBJ1-2, the V gene TRBV7-2, with no clear D. The V and J ends lost 1 base and 4 bases respectively, with 16 bases between them. CDR1 is SGHTA and CDR2 is FQGNSA in the germline V gene. The CDR3 contains 16 residues.

At least ten counts were recorded for this clonotype. The gene calls are TRBV28 and TRBJ1-2; the D is unclear. The V and J ends lost 3 bases and 3 bases respectively, with 11 bases between them. The CDR3 length is 14 residues. Germline lookup yields CDR1 MDHEN and CDR2 SYDVKM. The CDR3 bases are TGTGCCAGCAGTTTCAACGACCGAGACTATGGCTACACCTTC. The encoded protein is CASSFNDRDYGYTF.

CDR3 sequence reads: CASSLLSWLAGGPGETQYF. The CDR3, as DNA: TGTGCCAGCAGCCTCCTCTCGTGGCTAGCGGGAGGGCCGGGGGAGACCCAGTACTTC. The chain employs TRBV14 and TRBJ2-5, with TRBD2 matching 12 bases. Germline CDR1 reads SGHDN; CDR2 reads FVKESK. The CDR3 is 19 residues long. The V segment lost 4 bases and the J segment 5 bases; nucleotides outside the gene matches: 17.

In its sample, this clonotype was seen once. This likely came from a read error, as a far larger clone is one base away. This rearrangement joins TRBV11-2 to TRBJ2-3; a weak D match, TRBD2 (6 bases). The CDR3 has 17 amino acids. Germline values: CDR1 SGHAT, CDR2 FQNNGV. Between the trimmed V and J ends, which lost 5 bases and 0 bases, there was a span of 18 bases. This chain's CDR3 is CASSLGDSGGSTDTQYF. The CDR3, as DNA: TGTGCCAGCAGCCTCGGGGACTCCGGAGGGAGCACAGATACGCAGTATTTT.

This clonotype was observed a handful of times. The chain employs TRBV20-1 and TRBJ2-1, with 7 bases identical to TRBD1. CDR3 length: 15 amino acids. The J segment lost 8 bases and the V segment lost 3 bases, leaving 13 bases of the junction unmatched. Germline CDR1 is DFQATT and CDR2 is SNEGSKA (reference sequence). CDR3 nucleotide sequence: TGCAGTGCTAGTGAGACAGGGTGGGGGATGGATGAGCAGTTCTTC. Encoded protein: CSASETGWGMDEQFF.

This clonotype was seen many times. The rearrangement joins TRBV7-9 to TRBJ2-7, with unresolved D. Looked up from germline, CDR1 is SEHNR and CDR2 is FQNEAQ (reference sequence). This CDR3 spans 14 amino acids. The V end lost 0 bases, the J end lost 2 bases, and 8 bases lay between the germline ends. CDR3 region: CASSLALPPYEQYF. The DNA of the CDR3 is TGTGCCAGCAGCTTAGCACTACCCCCCTACGAGCAGTACTTC. Based on the CDR3 plus reference TRBV7-9 and TRBJ2-7, the full variable domain is DTGVSQNPRHKITKRGQNVTFRCDPISEHNRLYWYRQTLGQGPEFLTYFQNEAQLEKSRLLSDRFSAERPKGSFSTLEIQRTEQGDSAMYLCASSLALPPYEQYFGPGTRLTVT.

In this sample, this clonotype turned up many times. J is TRBJ2-1 and V is TRBV15; D uncertain. The CDR3 extends over 12 amino acids. Germline-derived CDR1 and CDR2 are LNHNV and YYDKDF (reference sequence). V lost 2 bases, J lost 5 bases, and 4 bases lay in between. The CDR3 nucleotides read TGTGCCACCAGCAGACAAGACAATGAGCAGTTCTTC. Translating gives CATSRQDNEQFF.

This clonotype has at least ten counts. The DNA of the CDR3 is TGCAGCGTTGGGGGCGGCTCCTACAATGAGCAGTTCTTC. Translation gives CSVGGGSYNEQFF. The chain is built from TRBV29-1 and TRBJ2-1, with D possibly TRBD1 on 5 matching bases. The CDR3 has 13 residues. Germline V gives CDR1 SQVTM, CDR2 ANQGSEA. V was pared by 4 bases and J by 0 bases, with 7 bases between.

This clonotype was counted a few times. The chain joins TRBV3-1 to TRBJ1-6; TRBD1 aligns across 10 bases. Germline V gene lookup returns CDR1 LGHDT and CDR2 YNNKEL (reference sequence). Unmatched junction bases numbered 11, after V lost 4 bases and J lost 5 bases. CDR3 length: 18 amino acids. The CDR3 loop reads CASSPRDRGRTNNSPLHF. CDR3 DNA sequence: TGTGCCAGCAGCCCCCGGGACAGGGGCCGGACGAATAATTCACCCCTCCACTTT. Based on the CDR3 plus reference TRBV3-1 and TRBJ1-6, the full variable domain is DTAVSQTPKYLVTQMGNDKSIKCEQNLGHDTMYWYKQDSKKFLKIMFSYNNKELIINETVPNRFSPKSPDKAHLNLHINSLELGDSAVYFCASSPRDRGRTNNSPLHFGNGTRLTVT.

With respect to this clonotype: Given a much more abundant clone one base away, this may be a read error. The chain links TRBV12-3 or TRBV12-4 to TRBJ1-4; D not certain. Trimming took off 2 bases at V and 3 bases at J, with 4 bases between the two ends. This CDR3 region has 13 residues. The chain's CDR3 is CASSLKSNEKLFF. In DNA form, the CDR3 reads TGTGCCAGCAGTTTAAAGTCTAATGAAAAACTGTTTTTT.

This clonotype came up a few times. The chain employs TRBV25-1 and TRBJ2-1; D is unclear. Trimming took off 5 bases at V and 0 bases at J, with 11 bases between the two ends. CDR1 MGHDK and CDR2 SYGVNS come from the germline V gene. The CDR3 loop spans 15 amino acids. The CDR3 sequence is CASSNGWGSYNEQFF. The CDR3 DNA follows: TGTGCCAGCAGTAATGGGTGGGGCTCCTACAATGAGCAGTTCTTC.

This clonotype occurred a few times. The rearrangement joins TRBV18 to TRBJ1-5, with 9 bases matching TRBD1. The J segment lost 6 bases and the V segment lost 0 bases, leaving 9 bases of the junction unmatched. This CDR3 region has 17 residues. The germline CDR1 and CDR2 sequences are KGHSH and LQKENI. The CDR3 is CASSPPVGQGPSQPQHF. The CDR3 nucleotides read TGTGCCAGCTCACCACCAGTGGGACAGGGCCCAAGTCAGCCCCAGCATTTT.

The genes are TRBV20-1 and TRBJ2-7; possibly TRBD1 or TRBD2 for D (7 bases each). CDR1 and CDR2 (germline): DFQATT, SNEGSKA (reference sequence). The CDR3 runs 15 residues. V was trimmed by 7 bases and J by 2 bases, leaving 21 bases between them. The CDR3 DNA reads TGCAGTGTCAGAGAGGGGGCGGGAGTCGCCTACGAGCAGTACTTC. This sequence encodes CSVREGAGVAYEQYF.

CDR3 DNA sequence: TGCGCCAGCACCGAACTAGCGGGAGGGCCCTACGAGCAGTACTTC. Encoded protein: CASTELAGGPYEQYF. The rearrangement uses TRBV10-2 and TRBJ2-7; 13 bases line up with TRBD2. Germline CDR1 WSHSY, CDR2 SAAADI. This CDR3 is 15 amino acids long. The trim removed 7 bases at V and 2 bases at J, leaving 5 bases unmatched.

This clonotype was seen many times. The chain joins TRBV20-1 to TRBJ1-6, with D unclear. The ends were cut back, 1 base at V and 7 bases at J, with 5 bases in the middle. This CDR3 has 12 residues. CDR1 and CDR2 from the germline V gene are DFQATT and SNEGSKA (reference sequence). CDR3 loop: CSARAPNSPLHF. DNA for the CDR3: TGCAGTGCTAGAGCTCCAAATTCACCCCTCCACTTT.